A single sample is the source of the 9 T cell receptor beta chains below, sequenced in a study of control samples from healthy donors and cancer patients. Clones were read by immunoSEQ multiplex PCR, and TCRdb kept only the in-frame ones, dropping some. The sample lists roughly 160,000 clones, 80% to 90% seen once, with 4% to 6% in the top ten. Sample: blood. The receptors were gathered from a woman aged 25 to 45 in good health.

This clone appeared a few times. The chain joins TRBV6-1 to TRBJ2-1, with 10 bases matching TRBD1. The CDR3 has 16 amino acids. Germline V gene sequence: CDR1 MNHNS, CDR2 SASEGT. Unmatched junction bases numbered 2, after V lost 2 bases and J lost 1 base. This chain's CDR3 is CASSERDRGSYNEQFF. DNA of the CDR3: TGTGCCAGCAGTGAAAGGGACAGGGGATCCTACAATGAGCAGTTCTTC.

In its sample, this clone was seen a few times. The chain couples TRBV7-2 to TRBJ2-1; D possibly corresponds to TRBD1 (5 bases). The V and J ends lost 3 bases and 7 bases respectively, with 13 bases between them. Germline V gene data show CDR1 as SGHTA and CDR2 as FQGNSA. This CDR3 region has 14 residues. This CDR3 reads CASSLLEKGNEQFF. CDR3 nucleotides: TGTGCCAGCAGCTTGCTGGAGAAGGGGAATGAGCAGTTCTTC.

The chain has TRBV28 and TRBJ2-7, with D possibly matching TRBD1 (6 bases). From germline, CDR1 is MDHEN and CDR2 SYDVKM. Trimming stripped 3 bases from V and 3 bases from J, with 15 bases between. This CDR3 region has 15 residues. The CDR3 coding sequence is TGTGCCAGCAGTTTCGCAGGGGCCAATCGCTACGAGCAGTACTTC. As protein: CASSFAGANRYEQYF.

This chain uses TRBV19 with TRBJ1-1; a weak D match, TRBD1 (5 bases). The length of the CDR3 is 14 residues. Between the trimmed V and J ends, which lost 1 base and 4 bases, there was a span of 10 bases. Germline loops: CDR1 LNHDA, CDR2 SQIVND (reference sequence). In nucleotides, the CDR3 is TGTGCCAGTAGTATAGCATGGGGGAGCACTGAAGCTTTCTTT. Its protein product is CASSIAWGSTEAFF. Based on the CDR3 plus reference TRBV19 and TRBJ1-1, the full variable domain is DGGITQSPKYLFRKEGQNVTLSCEQNLNHDAMYWYRQDPGQGLRLIYYSQIVNDFQKGDIAEGYSVSREKKESFPLTVTSAQKNPTAFYLCASSIAWGSTEAFFGQGTRLTVV.

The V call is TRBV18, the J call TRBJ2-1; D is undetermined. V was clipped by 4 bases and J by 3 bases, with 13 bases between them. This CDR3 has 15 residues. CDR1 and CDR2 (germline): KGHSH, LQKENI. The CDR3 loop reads CASSRRLDIYNEQFF. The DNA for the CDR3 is TGTGCCAGCTCACGAAGACTGGATATCTACAATGAGCAGTTCTTC.

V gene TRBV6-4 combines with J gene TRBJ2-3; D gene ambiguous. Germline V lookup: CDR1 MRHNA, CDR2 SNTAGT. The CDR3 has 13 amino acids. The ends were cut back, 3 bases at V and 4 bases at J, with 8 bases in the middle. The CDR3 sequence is CASSEFDADTQYF. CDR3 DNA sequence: TGTGCCAGCAGTGAATTTGACGCAGATACGCAGTATTTT.

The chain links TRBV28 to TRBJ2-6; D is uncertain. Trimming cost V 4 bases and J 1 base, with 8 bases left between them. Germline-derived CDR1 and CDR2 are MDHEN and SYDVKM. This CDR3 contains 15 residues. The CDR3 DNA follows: TGTGCCAGCAGTTATGCCCGATCTGGGGCCAACGTCCTGACTTTC. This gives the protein CASSYARSGANVLTF.

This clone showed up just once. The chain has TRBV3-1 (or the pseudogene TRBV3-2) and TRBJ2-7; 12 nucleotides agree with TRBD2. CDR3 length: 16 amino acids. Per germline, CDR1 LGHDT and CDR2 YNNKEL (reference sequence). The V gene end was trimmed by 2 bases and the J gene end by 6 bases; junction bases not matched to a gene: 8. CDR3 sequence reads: CASSQRWPGLAGEQYF. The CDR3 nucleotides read TGTGCCAGCAGCCAAAGATGGCCGGGACTAGCGGGCGAGCAGTACTTC.

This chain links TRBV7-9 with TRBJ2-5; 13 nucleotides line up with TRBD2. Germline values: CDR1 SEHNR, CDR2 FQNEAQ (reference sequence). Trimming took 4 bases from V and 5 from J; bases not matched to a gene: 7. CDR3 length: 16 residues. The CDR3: CASSSTSGRPGETQYF. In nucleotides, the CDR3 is TGTGCCAGCAGCTCGACTAGCGGGAGGCCAGGGGAGACCCAGTACTTC. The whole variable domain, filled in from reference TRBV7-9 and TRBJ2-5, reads DTGVSQNPRHKITKRGQNVTFRCDPISEHNRLYWYRQTLGQGPEFLTYFQNEAQLEKSRLLSDRFSAERPKGSFSTLEIQRTEQGDSAMYLCASSSTSGRPGETQYFGPGTRLLVL.